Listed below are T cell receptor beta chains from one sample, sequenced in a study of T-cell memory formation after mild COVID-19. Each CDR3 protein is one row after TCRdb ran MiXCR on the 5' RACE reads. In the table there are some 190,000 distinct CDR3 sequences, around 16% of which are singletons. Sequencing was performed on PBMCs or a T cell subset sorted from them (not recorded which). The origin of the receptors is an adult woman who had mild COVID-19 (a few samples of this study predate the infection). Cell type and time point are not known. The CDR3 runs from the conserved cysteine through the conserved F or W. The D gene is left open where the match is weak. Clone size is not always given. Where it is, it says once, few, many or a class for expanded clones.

CDR3 DNA: TGTGCCACCAGCAGAGATTGGGGGACCCAGTACTTC
CDR3 protein: CATSRDWGTQYF
clone size: few
D gene: .
J gene: TRBJ2-5
V gene: TRBV15

CDR3 DNA: TGTGCCAGCAGTTACCAGGCGTCCGGGAACACTGAAGCTTTCTTT
CDR3 protein: CASSYQASGNTEAFF
clone size: few
D gene: .
J gene: TRBJ1-1
V gene: TRBV27

CDR3 DNA: TGTGCCAGTAGGGTCTCTAATCAGCCCCAGCATTTT
CDR3 protein: CASRVSNQPQHF
clone size: few
D gene: .
J gene: TRBJ1-5
V gene: TRBV19

CDR3 DNA: TGTGCCATCAGTGAAGGGACAGTTTATGGCTACACCTTC
CDR3 protein: CAISEGTVYGYTF
clone size: .
D gene: TRBD1
J gene: TRBJ1-2
V gene: TRBV10-3

CDR3 DNA: TGTGCCAGCAGCCCTGGACAGGGGGCTTATGAAAAACTGTTTTTT
CDR3 protein: CASSPGQGAYEKLFF
clone size: few
D gene: TRBD1
J gene: TRBJ1-4
V gene: TRBV4-2

CDR3 DNA: TGCAGCGCCATGGACAGGGGCGGCAACACCGGGGAGCTGTTTTTT
CDR3 protein: CSAMDRGGNTGELFF
clone size: few
D gene: TRBD1
J gene: TRBJ2-2
V gene: TRBV29-1

CDR3 DNA: TGTGCCAGCAGCCCCCGGGACGGCCGTGTGACGGCTGAAGCTTTCTTT
CDR3 protein: CASSPRDGRVTAEAFF
clone size: few
D gene: .
J gene: TRBJ1-1
V gene: TRBV7-2

CDR3 DNA: TGTGCCAGCAGCTTACAGAGGGGTGCGGCCGGGGAGCTGTTTTTT
CDR3 protein: CASSLQRGAAGELFF
clone size: few
D gene: .
J gene: TRBJ2-2
V gene: TRBV7-8

CDR3 DNA: TGTGCCAGCAGCCAAAATCAGAAAGACAGGAAAAATCAGCCCCAGCATTTT
CDR3 protein: CASSQNQKDRKNQPQHF
clone size: few
D gene: .
J gene: TRBJ1-5
V gene: TRBV28

CDR3 DNA: TGTGCCAGCTCACCACCTTCACAGGGGATGAACACTGAAGCTTTCTTT
CDR3 protein: CASSPPSQGMNTEAFF
clone size: .
D gene: TRBD1
J gene: TRBJ1-1
V gene: TRBV18

CDR3 DNA: TGCAGTGCCACCAAACCCCTTACAAATCAGCCCCAGCATTTT
CDR3 protein: CSATKPLTNQPQHF
clone size: few
D gene: .
J gene: TRBJ1-5
V gene: TRBV20-1

CDR3 DNA: TGTGCCAGCAGCTTTATCACAGGGTGGGGCAACAATGAGCAGTTCTTC
CDR3 protein: CASSFITGWGNNEQFF
clone size: .
D gene: .
J gene: TRBJ2-1
V gene: TRBV5-6

CDR3 DNA: TGTGCCAGCAGGAACACAGGGGGGAGTGAAAAACTGTTTTTT
CDR3 protein: CASRNTGGSEKLFF
clone size: .
D gene: TRBD1
J gene: TRBJ1-4
V gene: TRBV6-5

CDR3 DNA: TGTGCCAGCAGCTTACAGGGGGCTAGGACTGAAGCTTTCTTT
CDR3 protein: CASSLQGARTEAFF
clone size: many
D gene: TRBD1
J gene: TRBJ1-1
V gene: TRBV7-2

CDR3 DNA: TGCGCCAGCAGCCAAGATCTGAGCGGACGCACAGATACGCAGTATTTT
CDR3 protein: CASSQDLSGRTDTQYF
clone size: .
D gene: .
J gene: TRBJ2-3
V gene: TRBV4-3

CDR3 DNA: TGCGCCAGCAGCCAAGATCATACGGAGACCCAGTACTTC
CDR3 protein: CASSQDHTETQYF
clone size: .
D gene: .
J gene: TRBJ2-5
V gene: TRBV4-1

CDR3 DNA: TGCAGTGCTGACGGTCAGCCCCAGCATTTT
CDR3 protein: CSADGQPQHF
clone size: .
D gene: .
J gene: TRBJ1-5
V gene: TRBV20-1

CDR3 DNA: TGCGCCAGCAGCCTACTCCCGGGACAGGGGAATGGCTACACCTTC
CDR3 protein: CASSLLPGQGNGYTF
clone size: .
D gene: TRBD1
J gene: TRBJ1-2
V gene: TRBV4-1

CDR3 DNA: TGTGCCAGCAGCGTAGATGTGCAATGGCATACGCAGTATTTT
CDR3 protein: CASSVDVQWHTQYF
clone size: .
D gene: .
J gene: TRBJ2-3
V gene: TRBV9

CDR3 DNA: TGTGCCAGCAGTTTGAATGGGGAGACCCAGTACTTC
CDR3 protein: CASSLNGETQYF
clone size: many
D gene: .
J gene: TRBJ2-5
V gene: TRBV12-3/TRBV12-4